What follows are 7 T cell receptor beta chains derived from one specimen sequenced in a study of T cells after yellow fever vaccination. Using its own MiXCR run on the 5' RACE reads, TCRdb lists one record per CDR3 protein. The sample has about 340,000 distinct CDR3 sequences; 3% to 4.5% are singletons. This material consisted of PBMCs, taken 5 days after the yellow fever booster vaccination. These receptors were obtained from a man between 18 and 29 years old who received the YFV17D yellow fever vaccine.

The rearrangement links TRBV24-1 to TRBJ2-3; TRBD2 might be the D (5 bases). Germline-derived CDR1 and CDR2 are KGHDR and SFDVKD. The length of the CDR3 is 15 residues. V lost 2 bases and J 2 bases, leaving 10 bases between the germline ends. The DNA for the CDR3 is TGTGCCACCAGTGATTACAGACGGGACACAGATACGCAGTATTTT. As protein: CATSDYRRDTDTQYF.

This clonotype was seen ten or more times. This chain uses TRBV7-2 with TRBJ2-7; 11 bases align to TRBD2. The germline V gene has CDR1 SGHTA and CDR2 FQGNSA. CDR3 length: 16 amino acids. With V trimmed by 5 bases and J by 2 bases, 8 bases remained unmatched. The CDR3 region is CASSGPTSGSPYEQYF. The DNA of the CDR3 is TGTGCCAGCAGCGGACCAACTAGCGGGAGCCCCTACGAGCAGTACTTC.

This clonotype was observed many times. The chain links TRBV2 to TRBJ2-5, with TRBD2 matching over 9 bases. This CDR3 has 14 amino acids. V trimming: 11 bases; J trimming: 1 base; junction bases outside the gene matches: 8. Germline V lookup: CDR1 SNHLY, CDR2 FYNNEI. The chain's CDR3 is CAGRTSAPQETQYF. The CDR3 DNA follows: TGTGCCGGTCGGACTAGCGCGCCCCAAGAGACCCAGTACTTC.

The chain employs TRBV6-4 and TRBJ2-7; D ambiguous. The CDR3 extends over 15 amino acids. Trimming pared 2 bases from V and 0 bases from J, leaving 11 bases between. The V gene's germline CDR1 is MRHNA and CDR2 SNTAGT. The CDR3 nucleotides read TGTGCCAGCAGTGACCCCAAACCCAGCTCCTACGAGCAGTACGTC. It codes for CASSDPKPSSYEQYV.

V usage is TRBV5-4 and J usage is TRBJ2-5; TRBD2 is a possible D gene (6 bases). Germline-derived CDR1 and CDR2 are SGHNT and YYREEE (reference sequence). The length of the CDR3 is 14 residues. The V end lost 3 bases, the J end lost 2 bases, and 11 bases lay between the germline ends. This chain's CDR3 is CASSSSTRQETQYF. The CDR3 region has the DNA TGTGCCAGCAGCTCCTCGACTAGGCAAGAGACCCAGTACTTC.

This clonotype was seen a handful of times. CDR3 in DNA: TGTGCCAGCGGGGGAGACAATGAGCAGTTCTTC. The encoded protein is CASGGDNEQFF. The chain combines TRBV6-5 with TRBJ2-1; TRBD1 or TRBD2 may be the D gene (5 bases each). The ends were cut back, 8 bases at V and 5 bases at J, with 7 bases in the middle. This CDR3 region has 11 residues. Per germline, CDR1 MNHEY and CDR2 SVGAGI.

The sample holds many counts of this clonotype. The chain carries TRBV11-3 and TRBJ2-5, with unresolved D. The CDR3 is 12 residues long. Germline V CDR1 and CDR2: SGHNT, YENEEA. Trimming cost V 5 bases and J 3 bases, with 7 bases left between them. CDR3 sequence reads: CASSPNKETQYF. CDR3 in DNA: TGTGCCAGCAGCCCGAACAAAGAGACCCAGTACTTC.